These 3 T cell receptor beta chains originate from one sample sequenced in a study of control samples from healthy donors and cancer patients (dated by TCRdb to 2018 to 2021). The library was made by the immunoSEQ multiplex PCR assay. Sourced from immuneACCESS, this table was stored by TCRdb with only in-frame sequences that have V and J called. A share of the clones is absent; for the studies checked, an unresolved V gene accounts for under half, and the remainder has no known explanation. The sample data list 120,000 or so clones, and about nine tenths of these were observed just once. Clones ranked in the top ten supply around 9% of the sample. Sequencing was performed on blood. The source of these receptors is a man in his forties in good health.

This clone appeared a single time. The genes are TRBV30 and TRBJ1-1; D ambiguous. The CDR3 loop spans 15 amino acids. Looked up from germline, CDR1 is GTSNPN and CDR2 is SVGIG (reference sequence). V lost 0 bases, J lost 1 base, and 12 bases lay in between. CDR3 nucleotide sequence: TGTGCCTGGAGTGTACTAGGGCAACCGAACACTGAAGCTTTCTTT. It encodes CAWSVLGQPNTEAFF.

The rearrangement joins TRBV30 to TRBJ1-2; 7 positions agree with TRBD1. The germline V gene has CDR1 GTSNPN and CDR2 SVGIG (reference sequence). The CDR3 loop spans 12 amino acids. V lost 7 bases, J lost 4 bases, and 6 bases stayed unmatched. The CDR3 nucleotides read TGTGCCTCATTGACAGGGCTCTATGGCTACACCTTC. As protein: CASLTGLYGYTF.

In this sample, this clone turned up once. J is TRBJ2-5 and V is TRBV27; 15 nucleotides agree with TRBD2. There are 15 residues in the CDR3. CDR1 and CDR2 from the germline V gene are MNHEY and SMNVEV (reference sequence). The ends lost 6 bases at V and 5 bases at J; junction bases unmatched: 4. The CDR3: CASRGLAGGIETQYF. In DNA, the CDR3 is TGTGCCAGCAGGGGACTAGCGGGGGGTATTGAGACCCAGTACTTC.